Listed below are T cell receptor beta chains from one sample, sequenced in a study of cytomegalovirus exposure and HLA in healthy donors. Profiled with immunoSEQ multiplex PCR; TCRdb holds only in-frame clones, not every one. Counted here are some 170,000 clones, 75% to 85% occurring once; the ten biggest clones make up 1.5% to 2%. Material for sequencing was PBMCs. The source is a woman younger than 30 in good health and CMV-seronegative. Both conserved end residues are part of each CDR3. Fields, in order: J gene, clone size, D gene, V gene, CDR3 protein, CDR3 DNA. The D gene is left open where the match is weak. Rows give clone size only sometimes, using once, few, many, or a class for an expanded clone.

J: TRBJ1-2; size: -; D: -; V: TRBV11-2; CDR3: CASSFPGTLYGYTF; DNA: TGTGCCAGCAGCTTCCCTGGGACACTTTATGGCTACACCTTC
J: TRBJ1-2; size: -; D: TRBD1; V: TRBV5-6; CDR3: CASSHGWDRGRSNYGYTF; DNA: TGTGCCAGCAGTCATGGTTGGGACAGGGGACGCTCCAACTATGGCTACACCTTC
J: TRBJ2-2; size: -; D: TRBD1; V: TRBV25-1; CDR3: CASSADRGTGELFF; DNA: TGTGCCAGCAGTGCCGACAGGGGTACCGGGGAGCTGTTTTTT
J: TRBJ2-2; size: few; D: TRBD2; V: TRBV5-1; CDR3: CASSPLAGVNTGELFF; DNA: TGCGCCAGCAGCCCTCTAGCGGGGGTTAACACCGGGGAGCTGTTTTTT
J: TRBJ2-6; size: -; D: TRBD1; V: TRBV4-1; CDR3: CASSQDLTGEDSGANVLTF; DNA: TGCGCCAGCAGCCAAGATTTAACAGGGGAAGACTCTGGGGCCAACGTCCTGACTTTC
J: TRBJ2-1; size: -; D: TRBD2; V: TRBV25-1; CDR3: CASNREGSYNEQFF; DNA: TGTGCCAGCAATAGGGAGGGCTCCTACAATGAGCAGTTCTTC
J: TRBJ2-7; size: -; D: -; V: TRBV28; CDR3: CASSLDGRAYEQYF; DNA: TGTGCCAGCAGTTTAGACGGCAGGGCGTACGAGCAGTACTTC
J: TRBJ2-1; size: -; D: -; V: TRBV7-8; CDR3: CASRPTSGSYNEQFF; DNA: TGTGCCAGCAGACCTACAAGCGGGTCCTACAATGAGCAGTTCTTC
J: TRBJ2-7; size: -; D: -; V: TRBV6-5; CDR3: CASSYDSAYEQYF; DNA: TGTGCCAGCAGTTACGACAGTGCCTACGAGCAGTACTTC
J: TRBJ1-5; size: -; D: -; V: TRBV27; CDR3: CASSSPAQPQHF; DNA: TGTGCCAGCAGTTCTCCTGCGCAGCCCCAGCATTTT
J: TRBJ2-1; size: -; D: TRBD1; V: TRBV28; CDR3: CASSSAGTGDNEQFF; DNA: TGTGCCAGCAGTTCCGCCGGGACAGGGGACAATGAGCAGTTCTTC
J: TRBJ1-5; size: -; D: -; V: TRBV5-1; CDR3: CASSLVFRQPQHF; DNA: TGCGCCAGCAGCTTGGTCTTCCGGCAGCCCCAGCATTTT
J: TRBJ1-2; size: -; D: -; V: TRBV10-3; CDR3: CAISDSGLPYGYTF; DNA: TGTGCCATCAGTGACAGCGGACTACCCTATGGCTACACCTTC